Listed below are T cell receptor beta chains from one sample, sequenced in a study of blood T cell repertoires in COVID-19. Generated by immunoSEQ multiplex PCR, the TCRdb table keeps only in-frame clones and is missing some. The sample carries 150,000 to 200,000 clones, 70% to 85% recorded once. Sequencing was performed on peripheral blood. The receptors shown here come from a woman aged 25 to 39 with acute or convalescent COVID-19. Each CDR3 is given with its conserved first and last residue. Fields, in order: CDR3 length, D gene, V gene, CDR3 protein. The D gene is left open where the match is weak.

>14|.|TRBV5-4
CASSLVADSYEQYF
>13|.|TRBV5-6
CASSSSLFYEQYF
>21|TRBD1|TRBV28
CASNFGASFRDRSTSSYEQYF
>15|.|TRBV3-1/TRBV3-2
CASSPMGAGRNEQFF
>13|.|TRBV12-3/TRBV12-4
CASSLRGRTEAFF
>13|.|TRBV21-1
CASSIRVPTEAFF
>11|.|TRBV19
CASRGADTQYF
>14|TRBD1|TRBV5-6
CASSSGTGGFEQYF
>18|.|TRBV6-4
CASSDHSQPRLARETQYF
>15|TRBD1|TRBV3-1/TRBV3-2
CASSQGTGGNQPQHF
>14|.|TRBV7-9
CASSLNSVPGELFF
>13|.|TRBV7-3
CASSLREGAEQYF
>14|.|TRBV30
CAWNTRYFRTEAFF
>17|TRBD1|TRBV19
CASINSGGGNSNQPQHF
>15|.|TRBV11-2
CASSSQGARNTEAFF
>11|.|TRBV19
CASTGFTEAFF
>14|.|TRBV5-1
CASRPQTGNYGYTF
>20|TRBD2|TRBV19
CASTLGLAGGPSLGTDTQYF
>12|.|TRBV3-1/TRBV3-2
CASSSQDYGYTF
>15|TRBD1|TRBV18
CASSPPRTGKETQYF
>17|.|TRBV28
CASSLDRGRSYNSPLHF
>15|.|TRBV3-1/TRBV3-2
CASSHRAGPWYEQYF
>15|TRBD2|TRBV6-5
CASRGLSGVHNEQFF
>11|.|TRBV9
CASSPNYEQYF
>13|TRBD2|TRBV28
CASNSGLGHEQYF
>18|TRBD2|TRBV5-1
CASSLGGTSGSRGGELFF
>12|.|TRBV7-8
CASSPGKNEQFF
>16|TRBD2|TRBV7-2
CASSPRLAPFYNEQFF
>13|.|TRBV27
CASSLLPSSPQYF
>16|.|TRBV15
CATSRDRAGGDQPQHF
>12|.|TRBV12-3/TRBV12-4
CASSRYRNEQFF
>14|TRBD1|TRBV6-2/TRBV6-3
CASSSPGTVVDAFF
>16|TRBD1|TRBV6-6
CASSSPDRGYPGELFF
>13|.|TRBV7-9
CASRRAGAEGYTF
>19|TRBD2|TRBV3-1/TRBV3-2
CASSQEGTSGRAPYNEQFF
>18|TRBD1|TRBV28
CASSLRSGQGRGLFGYTF
>18|.|TRBV2
CASSDDRGRGYSNQPQHF
>15|TRBD2|TRBV6-4
CASSDFAREGNEQFF
>13|TRBD1|TRBV27
CASSLYRGYEQYF
>13|.|TRBV30
CAWRSPGLDTQYF
>16|.|TRBV24-1
CATSGYWMAGTSEQYF
>16|TRBD1|TRBV5-6
CASSRTGASYNSPLHF
>13|.|TRBV27
CASSLIRDGEQFF
>16|.|TRBV14
CASSHTRRANTGELFF
>15|TRBD1|TRBV7-8
CASRSGTGGIYEQFF
>15|.|TRBV29-1
CSVDMSGFANYGYTF
>16|.|TRBV15
CATSRAEGGLHDEQFF
>13|TRBD1|TRBV18
CASSLDRGYEQYF
>15|TRBD2|TRBV6-4
CASSDRTSGSNEQFF
>17|.|TRBV6-4
CASRPNDHRSRNQPQHF
>14|.|TRBV27
CASSLSEMGQTQYF
>14|TRBD1|TRBV5-1
CASSTGQARYEQYF